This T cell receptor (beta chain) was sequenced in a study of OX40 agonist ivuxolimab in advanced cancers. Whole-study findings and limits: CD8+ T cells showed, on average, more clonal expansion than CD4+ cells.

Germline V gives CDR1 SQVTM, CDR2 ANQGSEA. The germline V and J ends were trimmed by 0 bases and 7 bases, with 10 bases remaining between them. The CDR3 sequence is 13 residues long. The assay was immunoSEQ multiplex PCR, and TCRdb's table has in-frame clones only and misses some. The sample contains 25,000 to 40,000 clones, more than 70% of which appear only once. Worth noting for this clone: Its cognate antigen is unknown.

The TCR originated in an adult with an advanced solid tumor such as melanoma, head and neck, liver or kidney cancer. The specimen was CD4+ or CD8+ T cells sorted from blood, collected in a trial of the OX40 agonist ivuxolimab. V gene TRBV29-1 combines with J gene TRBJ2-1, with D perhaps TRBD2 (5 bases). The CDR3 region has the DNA TGCAGCGTTGAAGATGGCGGGCTTAATGAGCAGTTCTTC. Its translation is CSVEDGGLNEQFF.